The following is a T cell receptor beta chain sequence with its context. This receptor's antigen is unknown. Mismatch with germline at one junction end may stem from a read error. This sample is drawn from a study of tumor and adjacent non-tumor tissue in lung cancer (dated by TCRdb to the late 2010s). Notes on the research overall: Of the cohort, 11 to 12 patients had adenocarcinoma, 2 had squamous cell carcinoma and 1 had small cell lung cancer. Ages among the roughly 15 patients ranged from about 31 to 80 years, there were about ten men and 5 women, and disease was at TNM stage I to III. Sequencing generated a total of more than 95,000,000 productive TCRbeta reads, averaging around 4.2 million reads per sample. Bulk TCRbeta repertoires were compared between lung tumor tissue and matched distant non-tumor lung tissue obtained from more than 12 lung cancer patients. TCRbeta CDR3 sequencing was performed on approximately 30 paired specimens, with one tumor sample and one normal lung sample collected per patient. Broad study findings and their caveats: The top 100 clones accounted for a significantly larger cumulative portion of the repertoire in normal lung than in tumor tissue. Neither the sequencing platform nor unique molecular identifiers are named or mentioned anywhere in the methods. The cohort had only 15 or so patients, and the authors noted that larger samples and more detailed clinical data are needed. Because peripheral blood was not sequenced, blood TCRbeta repertoires in the lung cancer patients of the study were not examined. Younger patients had significantly higher TCR diversity, and higher tumor TCR diversity was associated with shorter overall and disease-free survival. Significantly higher TCR diversity (inverse Simpson) was observed in tumor tissue than in normal lung tissue (around 450 vs 150, P = 0.0075, Mann-Whitney U test).

Including the terminal cysteine and phenylalanine, the CDR3 comprises 15 residues. This entry keeps only the CDR3 DNA: 45 bases, framed from base 1. Bulk unsorted tissue served as the source for RNA extraction, and RNA quality was assessed using a NanoDrop ND-1000 and an Agilent 2100. Donors were newly diagnosed lung cancer patients admitted for thoracic surgery in China between August and November 2014, without prior chemotherapy. The study excluded patients who had received radiotherapy or chemotherapy before or who had another cancer at the same time. Surgical tissue pieces of about 1-2.3 cm3 were preserved in RNAlater solution and were kept at -80 degrees C until use. The library was prepared using multiplex PCR. The instrument given in TCRdb is Illumina HiSeq 2500. TCRbeta libraries were constructed through three rounds of nested PCR with primers (Table S4) according to protocols adapted from ARM-PCR. Before sequencing, PCR products of 200-500 bp were excised from the gel and purified with the QIAquick gel extraction kit. The original methods were these. Reads were cleaned with Trimmomatic, merged with FLASH into complete CDR3 sequences, and assigned to V(D)J germline segments with MiTCR. Clonal diversity was calculated as the inverse Simpson's index using VDJtools. A read counted as productive if the sequence was in-frame and lacked a premature stop codon. TCRdb passed the public sequencing reads through fastp at Q25 and MiXCR, retaining productive beta sequences. CDR3 protein sequences are deduplicated, and each keeps its most common genes and DNA. For this entry, the V and J calls and clone size follow TCRdb and not the study's own pipeline. The sample data list roughly 75,000 distinct CDR3 sequences, and under 85% of these were observed just once. Of the sample, roughly 12% falls within the top ten clones.

The sample consisted of lung tumor tissue. In this chain, TRBV12-3 or TRBV12-4 is recombined with TRBJ2-1; TRBD1 agrees with 9 junctional bases. The receptor was derived from a woman between 45 and 60 years old with non-small cell lung cancer. The nucleotide sequence is TGTGCCTGCAGTTTATGGGACAGGGACGGCGATGAGCAGTTCTTC. This translates into CACSLWDRDGDEQFF.